The clone carrying this T cell receptor beta chain came up a few times. The data derive from a study of T cells after yellow fever vaccination. MiXCR, run by TCRdb on the 5' RACE reads, gives a single entry per CDR3 protein. In the table there are 550,000 or so distinct CDR3 sequences, 15% to 20% of which are singletons. There are 18 residues in the CDR3. From germline, CDR1 is MDHEN and CDR2 SYDVKM. Trimming removed 2 bases from V and 3 bases from J; junction bases left unmatched: 12. The chain uses TRBV28 and TRBJ2-3, with 9 positions matching TRBD1. This material consisted of PBMCs, taken 15 days after the yellow fever booster vaccination. The TCR was taken from a man in his thirties or forties who received the YFV17D yellow fever vaccine. The CDR3 reads CASSLVTGGPVWTDTQYF. The CDR3 nucleotides are TGTGCCAGCAGTTTAGTCACAGGGGGCCCTGTTTGGACAGATACGCAGTATTTT.